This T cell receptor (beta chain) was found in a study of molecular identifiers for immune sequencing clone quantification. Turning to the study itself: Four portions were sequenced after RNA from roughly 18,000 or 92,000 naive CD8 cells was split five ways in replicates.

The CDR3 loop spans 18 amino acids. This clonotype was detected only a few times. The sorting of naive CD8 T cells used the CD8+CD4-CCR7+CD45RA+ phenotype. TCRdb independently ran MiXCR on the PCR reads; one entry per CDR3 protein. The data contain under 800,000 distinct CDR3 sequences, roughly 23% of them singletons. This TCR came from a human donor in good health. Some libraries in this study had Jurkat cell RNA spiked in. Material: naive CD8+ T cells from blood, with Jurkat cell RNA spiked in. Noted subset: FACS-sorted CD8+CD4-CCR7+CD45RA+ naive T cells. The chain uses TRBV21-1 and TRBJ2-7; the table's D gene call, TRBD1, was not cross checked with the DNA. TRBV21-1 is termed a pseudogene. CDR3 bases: TGTGCCAGCAGCAAAGCGATCTTAGAGGACAGGGCGACCTACGAGCAGTACTTC. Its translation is CASSKAILEDRATYEQYF.